The entry below gives a single TCR beta chain sequence along with its context. Its antigen is not yet known. Base qualities are not provided; no much larger clone lies one nucleotide away. Counted from cysteine to phenylalanine, this CDR3 has 14 amino acids. Of all the DNA, just the CDR3 is kept, 42 bases in frame from base 1. According to the germline V gene (reference sequence), CDR1 reads GTSNPN and CDR2 reads SVGIG. Trimming at the junction amounts to 2 bases on V and 2 bases on J, and the germline ends lie 11 bases apart. The library was prepared using the immunoSEQ multiplex PCR assay. For the multiplex PCR, a mixture combining 60 forward primers for TCR Vbeta segments and 13 reverse primers for TCR Jbeta segments was used. The CDR3 region of rearranged TCR beta genes was amplified from genomic DNA by a multiplex PCR assay. The amplified TCR beta libraries were sequenced on the Illumina HiSeq System as 87-base-pair reads. The original methods were these. A later analysis tallied around 80 million unique TCR beta chains across the 660 or so repertoires, and some 10 million of those chains were shared by two or more donors. A nearest-neighbor algorithm error-corrected the raw reads and collapsed the reads into unique sequences, merging closely related sequences to remove PCR and sequencing errors. To assign V, D and J gene segments, CDR3 sequences were aligned to IMGT reference sequences. For a sequence to be retained, a match of at least six nucleotides was required to both a V gene segment and a J gene segment. Rearrangements were classified as productive when the CDR3 lacked stop codons and remained in frame with V and J, and all other rearrangements were classified as non-productive. Following IMGT convention, CDR3 was defined as the stretch from the second conserved V-encoded cysteine to the conserved J-encoded phenylalanine. The earlier analysis of about 640 of the donors excluded any sequence lacking an unambiguous match to a single V gene segment. In an earlier analysis of several hundred of the donors, V segments were called functional above 56.7% productive rearrangements and were called segregating when the between-donor standard deviation exceeded 5%. To diagnose cytomegalovirus status from the catalog of TCR beta chain sequences, a statistical classification framework was built. V and J gene assignment, in a later analysis, came from comparing TCR nucleotide sequences with IMGT/GENE-DB human TR gene sequences. In a later analysis, CDR3 sequences and most-parsimonious VDJ recombination scenarios were assigned using the TCRdist pipeline. In a later analysis, every TCR beta chain was defined by the combination of its CDR3 amino acid sequence and its V-gene family, and reads without a unique V-gene family were dropped. To address suspected cross-contamination and a sequencing artifact, a later analysis removed a few hundred highly shared, low-generation-probability nucleotide sequences. For each public chain, a later analysis derived a clonal expansion index from normalized ranks of inferred template counts within each repertoire. In a later analysis, generation probabilities were computed with a VDJ recombination model fitted to out-of-frame rearrangements, and the resulting probabilities were checked against IGoR. In a later analysis, TCR-TCR, TCR-HLA and TCR-CMV co-occurrence was scored with hypergeometric tests, and a repertoire-size bias correction was applied to TCR pairs. False discovery rates were estimated in a later analysis by permuting HLA or CMV assignments 20 times. In a later analysis, co-occurring TCRs were grouped using DBSCAN, and TCRdist sequence similarity was added for clustering within HLA-allele-positive subsets. Repertoires with fewer than 30,000 or more than 120,000 public chains were left out of co-occurrence clustering, as were several repertoires with anomalous nucleotide sharing. TCRdb holds this immuneACCESS table with in-frame rearrangements only. Some clones are missing; in checked studies, unresolved V genes explain under half, and the rest has no known cause. V and J calls and clone size come straight from that table; D and trimming were deduced from the DNA. Recorded for this sample are fewer than 350,000 clones; approximately 90% of them occurred a single time. The top ten clones comprise 2% to 3% of the sample.

The cohort was made up of approximately 700 healthy bone marrow donors. At the time of sampling, all cohort members were nominally healthy, though unrecorded immune exposures were likely present. The donor was CMV seronegative and was included in the group of several hundred seronegative cohort members. Each donor provided a peripheral blood sample, and peripheral blood mononuclear cells were used for TCR beta sequencing. Genomic DNA extraction from the blood cell samples was performed with the Qiagen DNeasy Blood Extraction Kit. This entry belongs to a study of cytomegalovirus exposure and HLA in healthy donors listed by TCRdb under 2017. Notes on the research overall: In an earlier analysis of roughly 500 of the donors, about 260 Gb of sequence data and about 110 million unique TCR beta sequences from 150 million to 200 million T cells were reported. Both class I and class II loci were covered by HLA typing, at four-digit resolution. Of the roughly 400 genotyped donors, approximately 80% fell in the genetic ancestry cluster associated with self-reported Caucasian donors. A later analysis re-examined previously published TCR beta repertoires from over 500 donors and added high-resolution HLA genotyping to investigate patterns of TCR occurrence. To decide whether each TCR beta V gene segment behaved as functional or pseudogenic, an earlier analysis of 587 of the donors relied on high-throughput TCR beta sequencing. Donor age, sex, ethnicity and CMV serostatus were compiled together with the repertoire data. A later genetic analysis took genome-wide SNP genotypes for about three fifths of the 666 donors and used that subset as a discovery cohort. An early release covering roughly 580 HLA-typed donors comprised 250 to 350 gigabases of sequencing data and approximately 85 million unique TCR sequences. Several DR-DQ haplotypes were treated as single units for association and clustering because of strong linkage in the cohort. In the later analysis, no new phenotypic data were used to find candidate immune exposures; instead, reliance was placed on TCR beta sequences and their occurrence across donors. A separate validation cohort of roughly 110 different subjects was used in addition to the roughly 700-subject first cohort. The number of donors typed differed by locus, with 629-630 for A, B, C, DRB1 and DQB1, roughly 520 for DQA1, approximately 570 for DPA1, and 472 for DPB1. Among roughly 370 genotyped donors of the cohort, an average of approximately 230,000 unique TCR beta nucleotide sequences were sequenced per donor, 15% to 20% of them non-productive. To predict cytomegalovirus infection status, the study combined high-throughput TCR immunosequencing, statistical association of individual TCRs with disease status, and machine learning. All discovery cohort repertoires had been generated using a single sequencing platform. The study aimed to test whether signatures of past pathogen exposure could be identified by cataloging public T cell receptors. The study profiled the T cell repertoires of 500 to 800 subjects by immunosequencing and related them to cytomegalovirus serostatus. General findings and caveats noted by the study authors: Specific HLA alleles were associated with some 15,000 TCR beta sequences at a false discovery rate of 0.05 in a later analysis. The authors suggested that the approach could potentially be extended to other disease states and immunological phenotypes. In the study, some 160 TCR beta chains were listed as associated with cytomegalovirus. In a later analysis, the rate of TCR association differed among HLA loci, with DRB1 alleles having the most associated TCRs and HLA-C alleles having the fewest. Because HLA typing was unavailable for some donors at each locus, only the typed subset was used in association tests. This cohort had only TCR beta chains sequenced, and the lack of alpha or paired-chain data limited which features could be detected. When HLA alleles, especially DR and DQ, strongly co-occurred, TCR associations were difficult to assign to individual alleles. According to a later analysis, most CMV-associated TCR beta chains appeared to be HLA-restricted, and the HLA associations seemed to be driven largely by CMV exposure. According to a later analysis, parvovirus B19, influenza, CMV and Epstein-Barr virus appeared linked to several top co-occurrence clusters. Most TCR sequences were observed very rarely across donors, whereas some public TCRs were present in many individuals. A cluster of highly shared sequence variants was judged likely to be a technical artifact of the sequencing pipeline. In vitro tests confirmed that a few of the cytomegalovirus-associated TCR beta chains recognize cytomegalovirus antigens. The earlier analysis of almost 600 of the donors excluded 15 to 20 rarely observed V segments, including chromosome 9 orphons, because counts were too low. Compared with equally common non-associated chains, HLA-associated TCR beta chains in a later analysis were more clonally expanded and had lower generation probabilities. Correlated functional status among segregating V segments might reflect linkage disequilibrium, but an unknown experimental factor could not be ruled out. A further reported finding was that TCR beta sequences accurately predicted the HLA-A and HLA-B alleles for most subjects in the first cohort. Some IMGT-functional V segments, including TRBV6-2 and TRBV6-3, could not be distinguished by the 87-base-pair reads and were therefore excluded. In an earlier analysis of around 500 of the donors, most TCR beta V segments appeared in productive rearrangements about 87% or about 30% of the time, broadly matching IMGT annotations. CMV serostatus was the only immune exposure information available for the cohort. Roughly uniform sequencing depth across donors was assumed in presence/absence analyses, although this assumption may not hold. Compared with the roughly 700-donor mean, donors in an Asian-associated ancestry cluster had fewer N-insertions in productive TCRs, according to a later genetic analysis. An association between a missense DCLRE1C variant and V-gene and J-gene trimming of TCR beta chains was found in a later genetic analysis and replicated in an independent cohort. The classifier was reported to diagnose cytomegalovirus status with high specificity and sensitivity in both the original and validation cohorts.

The sample taken for sequencing was PBMCs. The receptor chain draws on TRBV30 and TRBJ2-3, with TRBD1 as a weak D call on 5 bases. This TCR derives from a woman younger than 35 in good health and CMV-seronegative. The nucleotides are TGTGCCTGGAGTAGACAGAAACTCACAGATACGCAGTATTTT. It is translated as CAWSRQKLTDTQYF.